Here is one TCR beta chain with its context. The target antigen is unknown. Other DNA sequences in the sample encode the same CDR3. 13 Jbeta primers and 60 Vbeta primers were used for the PCR. This table comes from immunoSEQ multiplex PCR, and its TCRdb copy is limited to in-frame clones, with some not included. Of 110,000 or so clones listed, around 77% are singletons. The data belong to a study of cytomegalovirus exposure and HLA in healthy donors. The study's findings and limits: A later analysis found most CMV-associated TCR beta chains apparently HLA-restricted. Among the most significant clusters, several appeared linked to common viral pathogens in a later analysis.

The V gene end was trimmed by 3 bases and the J gene end by 3 bases; junction bases not matched to a gene: 6. The V gene's germline CDR1 is KGHSH and CDR2 LQKENI. The CDR3 is made up of 15 amino acids. The source material was PBMCs. The chain employs TRBV18 and TRBJ2-3, with 7 bases that match TRBD2. This clonotype originated in a man aged 35-49 years in good health and CMV-seropositive. CDR3 DNA sequence: TGTGCCAGCTCACCCAGCCGGGGAGGGACAGATACGCAGTATTTT. Its translation: CASSPSRGGTDTQYF.